The next 7 T cell receptor beta chains were all read from a single sample in a study of radiation and T cells in renal cell carcinoma. The time point: blood 4 weeks post-SBRT, at nephrectomy. Treatment described: 15 Gy SBRT to primary tumor, nephrectomy 4 weeks later. Sequenced by immunoSEQ multiplex PCR; TCRdb stores in-frame clones only, minus some. The sample consists of some 64,000 clones, more than 60% of them appearing once. The sample in question was blood, obtained from a patient whose treatment included radiotherapy and nephrectomy. The receptor set was obtained from a man aged 60 to 75 with renal cell carcinoma.

This chain connects TRBV28 to TRBJ1-1; no clear D gene. V lost 5 bases, J lost 1 base, and 8 bases lay in between. The CDR3 runs to 13 residues. The germline V gene has CDR1 MDHEN and CDR2 SYDVKM. The CDR3 DNA sequence: TGTGCCAGCAGTCGTGACGGGAACACTGAAGCTTTCTTT. Protein sequence: CASSRDGNTEAFF. The variable domain in full, with the rest retrieved from reference TRBV28 and TRBJ1-1, is DVKVTQSSRYLVKRTGEKVFLECVQDMDHENMFWYRQDPGLGLRLIYFSYDVKMKEKGDIPEGYSVSREKKERFSLILESASTNQTSMYLCASSRDGNTEAFFGQGTRLTVV.

The gene calls are TRBV19 and TRBJ2-5; D possibly matches TRBD1 or TRBD2 (6 bases each). Trimming stripped 5 bases from V and 8 bases from J, with 21 bases between. The germline CDR1 and CDR2 sequences are LNHDA and SQIVND (reference sequence). This CDR3 contains 15 residues. The CDR3 region is CASSPGGGVEGTQYF. CDR3 nucleotides: TGTGCCAGTAGTCCCGGGGGCGGCGTTGAAGGAACCCAGTACTTC.

The chain recombines TRBV6-5 with TRBJ2-5; 7 positions agree with TRBD1. TRBJ2-7 matches the DNA end more closely, so the J call is doubtful. Germline V lookup: CDR1 MNHEY, CDR2 SVGAGI. The CDR3 covers 15 residues. The CDR3 region is CASSGALGTADEQYF. The CDR3 bases are TGTGCCAGCAGTGGGGCGCTCGGGACAGCGGACGAGCAGTACTTC.

This chain uses TRBV10-1 with TRBJ2-2; D is possibly TRBD1 (5 bases). V was shortened by 5 bases and J by 4 bases, with 8 bases between the two germline ends. The CDR3 runs 13 residues. The germline gives CDR1 WNHNN, CDR2 SYGVQD (reference sequence). In DNA, the CDR3 is TGCGCCAGCAGTTTTGACAGCACCGGGGAGCTGTTTTTT. Translating it yields CASSFDSTGELFF.

This sequence joins TRBV5-4 and TRBJ2-7; perhaps TRBD1 as D (6 bases). The germline V gene has CDR1 SGHNT and CDR2 YYREEE (reference sequence). The V end was cut by 2 bases, the J end by 2 bases, with 11 bases between. The CDR3 loop spans 14 amino acids. This chain's CDR3 is CASSFLDRPYEQYF. In DNA, the CDR3 is TGTGCCAGCAGCTTCCTGGACAGACCCTACGAGCAGTACTTC. Full variable domain (outside the CDR3, taken from reference TRBV5-4 and TRBJ2-7): ETGVTQSPTHLIKTRGQQVTLRCSSQSGHNTVSWYQQALGQGPQFIFQYYREEENGRGNFPPRFSGLQFPNYSSELNVNALELDDSALYLCASSFLDRPYEQYFGPGTRLTVT.

This clone is a singleton in its sample. As DNA, the CDR3 is TGTGCCAGCAAGTACGGGGAGACCCAGTACTTC. This sequence encodes CASKYGETQYF. The chain recombines TRBV5-5 with TRBJ2-5, with D unresolved. The germline V and J ends were trimmed by 6 bases and 5 bases, with 8 bases remaining between them. This CDR3 is built from 11 residues. Germline V gene data show CDR1 as SGHKS and CDR2 as YYEKEE (reference sequence).

The J gene is TRBJ2-3, the V gene TRBV9, with D unclear. CDR1 is SGDLS and CDR2 is YYNGEE in the germline V gene. This CDR3 has 17 amino acids. V was pared by 0 bases and J by 6 bases, with 20 bases between. CDR3 region: CASSVVGQGPVKDTQYF. The CDR3 nucleotides read TGTGCCAGCAGCGTAGTAGGGCAAGGACCCGTAAAGGATACGCAGTATTTT.